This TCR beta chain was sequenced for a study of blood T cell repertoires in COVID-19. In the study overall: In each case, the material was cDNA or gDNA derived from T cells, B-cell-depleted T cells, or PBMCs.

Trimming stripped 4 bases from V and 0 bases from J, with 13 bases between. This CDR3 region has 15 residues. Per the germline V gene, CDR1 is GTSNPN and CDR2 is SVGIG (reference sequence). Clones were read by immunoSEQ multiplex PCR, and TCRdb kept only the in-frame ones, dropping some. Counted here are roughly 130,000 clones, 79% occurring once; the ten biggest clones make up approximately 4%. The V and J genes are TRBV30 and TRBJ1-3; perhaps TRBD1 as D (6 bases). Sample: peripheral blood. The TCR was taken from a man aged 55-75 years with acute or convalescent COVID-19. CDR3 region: CAWTIGQSSGNTIYF. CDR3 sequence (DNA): TGTGCCTGGACGATCGGACAGAGCTCTGGAAACACCATATATTTT.